This T cell receptor (beta chain) comes out of a study of breast tumors, draining lymph nodes, adjacent tissues. Comments on this clonotype: Antigen: not known. Given a much more abundant clone one base away, this may be a read error.

The lymph nodes were axillary draining lymph nodes from breast cancer patients. CDR1 is MNHNS, CDR2 SASEGT, per germline. The CDR3 covers 16 residues. J was trimmed by 5 bases and V by 5 bases; bases with no gene match: 12. Study-level findings and limits: Findings are consistent with lymph node origin and intratumoral expansion of most tumor T cells. Compared with lymph nodes, tumors were less diverse; compared with nontumor tissue, more. Luminal-like breast cancer showed significantly higher tumor–nontumor repertoire similarity than basal-like.

TCRdb re-called the multiplex PCR reads through MiXCR, storing one row per CDR3 protein. Counted here are over 250,000 distinct CDR3 sequences, more than 30% occurring once; the ten biggest clones make up 1.1%. Sequencing used axillary lymph node tissue. This chain joins TRBV6-1 and TRBJ2-7; 10 bases are a match to TRBD2. This TCR was sampled from a female donor with breast cancer. Some clones in this sample may be carry-over from other donors' samples. The CDR3 region is CASSRQGLAPSNEQYF. The DNA of the CDR3 is TGTGCCAGCAGTCGCCAGGGACTAGCGCCGTCTAACGAGCAGTACTTC.